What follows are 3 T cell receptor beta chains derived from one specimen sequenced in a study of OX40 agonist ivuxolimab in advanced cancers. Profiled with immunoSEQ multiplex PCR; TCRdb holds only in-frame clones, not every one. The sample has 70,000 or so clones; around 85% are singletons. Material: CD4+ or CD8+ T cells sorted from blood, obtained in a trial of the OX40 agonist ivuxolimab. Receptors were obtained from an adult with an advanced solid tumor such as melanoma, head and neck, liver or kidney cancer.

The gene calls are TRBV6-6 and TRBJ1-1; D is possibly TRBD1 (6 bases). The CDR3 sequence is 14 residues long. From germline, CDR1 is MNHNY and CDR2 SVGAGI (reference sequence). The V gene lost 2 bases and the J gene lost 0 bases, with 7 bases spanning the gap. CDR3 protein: CASSYTGMNTEAFF. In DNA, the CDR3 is TGTGCCAGCAGTTACACAGGGATGAACACTGAAGCTTTCTTT.

CDR3 residues: CASSGSFSYNSPLHF. The CDR3 DNA follows: TGTGCCAGCAGCGGCAGTTTCTCCTATAATTCACCCCTCCACTTT. The V call is TRBV9, the J call TRBJ1-6; D unresolved. The CDR3 sequence is 15 residues long. Germline CDR1 SGDLS, CDR2 YYNGEE. Trimming took 3 bases from V and 0 from J, leaving 7 bases between them.

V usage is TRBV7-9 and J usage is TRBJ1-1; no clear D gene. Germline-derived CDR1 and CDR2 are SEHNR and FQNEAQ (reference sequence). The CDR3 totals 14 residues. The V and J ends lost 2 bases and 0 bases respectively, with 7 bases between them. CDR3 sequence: CASSLWSLNTEAFF. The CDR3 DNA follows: TGTGCCAGCAGCTTATGGAGTCTGAACACTGAAGCTTTCTTT.